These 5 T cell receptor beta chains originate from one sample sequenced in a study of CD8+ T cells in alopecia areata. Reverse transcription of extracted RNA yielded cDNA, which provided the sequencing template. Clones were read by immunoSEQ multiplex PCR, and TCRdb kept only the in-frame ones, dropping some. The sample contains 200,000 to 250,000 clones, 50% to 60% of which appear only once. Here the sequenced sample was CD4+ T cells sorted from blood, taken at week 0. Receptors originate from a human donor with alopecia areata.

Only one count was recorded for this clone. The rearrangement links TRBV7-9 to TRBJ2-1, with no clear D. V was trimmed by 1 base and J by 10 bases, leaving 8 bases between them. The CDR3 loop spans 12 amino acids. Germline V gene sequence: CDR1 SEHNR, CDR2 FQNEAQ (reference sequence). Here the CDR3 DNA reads TGTGCCAGCAGCTTAGACAGATGGGAGCAGTTCTTC. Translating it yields CASSLDRWEQFF.

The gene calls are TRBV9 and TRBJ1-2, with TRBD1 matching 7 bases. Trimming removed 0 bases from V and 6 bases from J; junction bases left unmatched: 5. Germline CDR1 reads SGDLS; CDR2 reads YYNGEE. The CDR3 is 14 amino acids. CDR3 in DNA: TGTGCCAGCAGCGTAGTGACAGGGAGCGATGGCTACACCTTC. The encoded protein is CASSVVTGSDGYTF. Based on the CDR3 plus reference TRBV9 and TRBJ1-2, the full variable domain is DSGVTQTPKHLITATGQRVTLRCSPRSGDLSVYWYQQSLDQGLQFLIQYYNGEERAKGNILERFSAQQFPDLHSELNLSSLELGDSALYFCASSVVTGSDGYTFGSGTRLTVV.

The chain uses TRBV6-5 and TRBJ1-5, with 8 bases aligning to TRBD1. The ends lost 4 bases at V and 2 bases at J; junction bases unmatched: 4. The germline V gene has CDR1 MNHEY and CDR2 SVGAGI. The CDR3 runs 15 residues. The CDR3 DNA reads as TGTGCCAGCAGTTCAGGGGGCTTGGGCAATCAGCCCCAGCATTTT. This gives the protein CASSSGGLGNQPQHF.

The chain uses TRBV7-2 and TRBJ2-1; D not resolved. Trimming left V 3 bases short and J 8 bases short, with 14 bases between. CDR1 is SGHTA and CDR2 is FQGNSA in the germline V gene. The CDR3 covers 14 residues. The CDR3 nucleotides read TGTGCCAGCAGCTTTTCCCAGGTTATCGATGAGCAGTTCTTC. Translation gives CASSFSQVIDEQFF.

CDR3 sequence: CASSLLAGGRGTEAFF. In nucleotides, the CDR3 is TGCGCCAGCAGCCTCTTAGCAGGGGGGCGAGGGACTGAAGCTTTCTTT. V usage is TRBV4-1 and J usage is TRBJ1-1; 7 bases line up with TRBD1. This CDR3 has 16 residues. V was pared by 4 bases and J by 5 bases, with 13 bases of the junction left unmatched. Germline lookup yields CDR1 MGHRA and CDR2 YSYEKL.